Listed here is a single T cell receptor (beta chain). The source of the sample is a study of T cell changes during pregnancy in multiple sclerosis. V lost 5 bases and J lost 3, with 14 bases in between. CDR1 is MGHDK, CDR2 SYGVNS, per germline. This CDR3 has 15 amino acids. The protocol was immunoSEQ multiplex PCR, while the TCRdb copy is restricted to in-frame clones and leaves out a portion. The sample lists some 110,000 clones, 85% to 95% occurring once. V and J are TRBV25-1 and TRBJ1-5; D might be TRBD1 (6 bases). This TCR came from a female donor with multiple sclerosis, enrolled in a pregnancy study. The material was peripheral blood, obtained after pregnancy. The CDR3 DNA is TGTGCCAGCAGTCCCCCAGGGGTGGACAATCAGCCCCAGCATTTT. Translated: CASSPPGVDNQPQHF.